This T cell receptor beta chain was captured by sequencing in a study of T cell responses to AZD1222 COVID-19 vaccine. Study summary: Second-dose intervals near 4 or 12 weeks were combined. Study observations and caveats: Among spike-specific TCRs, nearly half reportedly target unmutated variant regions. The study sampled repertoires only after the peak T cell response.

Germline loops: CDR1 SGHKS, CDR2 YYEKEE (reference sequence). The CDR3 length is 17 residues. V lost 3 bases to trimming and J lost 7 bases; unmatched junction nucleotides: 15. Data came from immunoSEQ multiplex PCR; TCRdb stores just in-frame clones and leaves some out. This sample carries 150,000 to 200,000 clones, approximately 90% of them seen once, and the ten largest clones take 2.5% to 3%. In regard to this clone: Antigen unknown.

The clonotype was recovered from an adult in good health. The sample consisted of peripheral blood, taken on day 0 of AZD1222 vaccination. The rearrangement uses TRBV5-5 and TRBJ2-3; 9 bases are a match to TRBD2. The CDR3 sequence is CASSSRIAGVRANTQYF. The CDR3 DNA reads TGTGCCAGCAGCTCGAGAATAGCGGGGGTTAGGGCAAATACGCAGTATTTT.